The 6 T cell receptor beta chains given below trace back to one sample, sequenced in a study of T cell responses to AZD1222 COVID-19 vaccine. Libraries were prepared by immunoSEQ multiplex PCR; TCRdb keeps only in-frame clonotypes and omits some of them. The table lists some 150,000 clones, more than 85% of them singletons. Sample: peripheral blood, taken 28 days after the second AZD1222 dose. The receptors derive from an adult who received the AZD1222 COVID-19 vaccine.

The chain uses TRBV19 and TRBJ2-7; D perhaps matches TRBD2 (5 bases). CDR3 length: 15 residues. CDR1 and CDR2 from the germline V gene are LNHDA and SQIVND (reference sequence). Trimming pared 6 bases from V and 2 bases from J, leaving 17 bases between. This CDR3 is CASSHTSRRPYEQYF. The CDR3 DNA follows: TGTGCCAGTAGCCACACTAGTAGACGTCCCTACGAGCAGTACTTC.

The chain is built from TRBV5-8 and TRBJ2-3; no clear D gene. Trimming stripped 7 bases from V and 2 bases from J, with 11 bases between. CDR3 length: 13 amino acids. CDR1 is SGHTS, CDR2 YDEGEE, per germline. CDR3 nucleotide sequence: TGTGCCAGCCGGAACAGTCCCACAGATACGCAGTATTTT. Translation gives CASRNSPTDTQYF.

V is TRBV15 and J is TRBJ1-3, with a possible D match to TRBD1 (6 bases). Germline V gives CDR1 LNHNV, CDR2 YYDKDF (reference sequence). CDR3 length: 14 residues. V gave up 0 bases and J gave up 10 bases, with 13 bases separating them. The CDR3 reads CATSRETGEGTIYF. The CDR3 DNA sequence: TGTGCCACCAGCAGAGAGACAGGCGAAGGGACCATATATTTT.

The chain recombines TRBV5-1 with TRBJ2-7; 9 bases fit TRBD1. This CDR3 contains 14 residues. V lost 2 bases and J lost 4; bases outside the gene matches: 4. In germline, CDR1 is SGHRS, CDR2 YFSETQ. CDR3 coding DNA: TGCGCCAGCAGCTTTGACAGGGGGTCGTACGAGCAGTACTTC. Protein product: CASSFDRGSYEQYF. Drawing the rest from reference TRBV5-1 and TRBJ2-7, the complete variable domain is KAGVTQTPRYLIKTRGQQVTLSCSPISGHRSVSWYQQTPGQGLQFLFEYFSETQRNKGNFPGRFSGRQFSNSRSEMNVSTLELGDSALYLCASSFDRGSYEQYFGPGTRLTVT.

The chain is built from TRBV19 and TRBJ2-1, with 12 nucleotides matching TRBD2. In germline, CDR1 is LNHDA, CDR2 SQIVND (reference sequence). J lost 2 bases, V lost 1 base, and 3 bases had no gene match. CDR3 size: 17 residues. The CDR3 reads CASSIGRLAGAYNEQFF. In nucleotides, the CDR3 is TGTGCCAGTAGTATAGGAAGACTAGCGGGAGCCTACAATGAGCAGTTCTTC.

This CDR3 is CASSSFGTPDTQYF. The CDR3 DNA sequence: TGTGCCAGCAGTTCCTTCGGGACTCCCGATACGCAGTATTTT. The V call is TRBV11-3, the J call TRBJ2-3; weak D call: TRBD2 (6 bases). The germline V gene encodes CDR1 SGHNT and CDR2 YENEEA. This CDR3 is 14 amino acids long. The germline V and J ends were trimmed by 6 bases and 6 bases, with 16 bases remaining between them.